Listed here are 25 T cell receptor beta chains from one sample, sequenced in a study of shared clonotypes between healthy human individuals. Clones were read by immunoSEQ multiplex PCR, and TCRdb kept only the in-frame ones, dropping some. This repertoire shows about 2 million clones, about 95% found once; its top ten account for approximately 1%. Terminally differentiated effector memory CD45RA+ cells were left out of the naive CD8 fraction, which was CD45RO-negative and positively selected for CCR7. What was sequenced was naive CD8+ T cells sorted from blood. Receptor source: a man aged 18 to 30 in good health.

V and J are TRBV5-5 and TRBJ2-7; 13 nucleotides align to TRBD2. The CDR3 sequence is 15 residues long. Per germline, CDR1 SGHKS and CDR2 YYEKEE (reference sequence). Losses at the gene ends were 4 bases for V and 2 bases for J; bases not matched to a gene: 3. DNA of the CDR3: TGTGCCAGCAGCCTACTAGCGGGAGGGCCCTACGAGCAGTACTTC. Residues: CASSLLAGGPYEQYF.

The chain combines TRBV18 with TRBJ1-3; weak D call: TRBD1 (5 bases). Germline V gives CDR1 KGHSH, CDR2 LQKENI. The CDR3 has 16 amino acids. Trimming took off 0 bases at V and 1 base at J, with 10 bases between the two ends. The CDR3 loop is CASSPPRTGSGNTIYF. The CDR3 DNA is TGTGCCAGCTCACCACCGAGAACAGGTTCTGGAAACACCATATATTTT.

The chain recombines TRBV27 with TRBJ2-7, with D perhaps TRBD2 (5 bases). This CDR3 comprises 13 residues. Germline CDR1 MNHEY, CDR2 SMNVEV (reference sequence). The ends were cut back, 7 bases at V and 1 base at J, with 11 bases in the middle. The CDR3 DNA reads TGTGCCAGCACGGGGTTCCCTTCCTACGAGCAGTACTTC. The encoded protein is CASTGFPSYEQYF.

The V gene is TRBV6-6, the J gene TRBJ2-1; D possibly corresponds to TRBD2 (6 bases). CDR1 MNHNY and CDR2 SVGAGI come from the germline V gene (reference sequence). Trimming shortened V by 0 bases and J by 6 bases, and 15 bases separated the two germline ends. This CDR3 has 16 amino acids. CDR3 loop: CASSYSPRRAFNEQFF. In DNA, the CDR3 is TGTGCCAGCAGTTACTCGCCTAGGAGGGCATTCAATGAGCAGTTCTTC.

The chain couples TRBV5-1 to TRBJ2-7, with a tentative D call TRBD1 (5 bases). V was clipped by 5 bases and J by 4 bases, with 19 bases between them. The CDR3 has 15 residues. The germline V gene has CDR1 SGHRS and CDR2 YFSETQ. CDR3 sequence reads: CASRPRQPQGYEQYF. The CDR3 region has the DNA TGCGCCAGCAGGCCTAGACAACCCCAGGGATACGAGCAGTACTTC.

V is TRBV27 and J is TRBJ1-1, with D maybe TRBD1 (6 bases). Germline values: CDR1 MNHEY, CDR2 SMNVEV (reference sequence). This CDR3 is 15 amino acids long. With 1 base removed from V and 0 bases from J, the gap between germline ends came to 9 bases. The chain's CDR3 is CASSLYGGLNTEAFF. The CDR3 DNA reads TGTGCCAGCAGTTTATACGGGGGCCTGAACACTGAAGCTTTCTTT.

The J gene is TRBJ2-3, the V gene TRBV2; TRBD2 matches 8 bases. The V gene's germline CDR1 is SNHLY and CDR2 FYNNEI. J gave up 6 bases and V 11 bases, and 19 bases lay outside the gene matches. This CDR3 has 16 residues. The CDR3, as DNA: TGTGCCGGCGCGGGTATCCCAGCGGGGGCTCGGGATACGCAGTATTTT. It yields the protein CAGAGIPAGARDTQYF.

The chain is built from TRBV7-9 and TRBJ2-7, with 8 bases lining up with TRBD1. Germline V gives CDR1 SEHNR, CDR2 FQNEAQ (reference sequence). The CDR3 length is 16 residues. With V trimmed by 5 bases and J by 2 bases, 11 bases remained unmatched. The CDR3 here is CASSNMGWDRTYEQYF. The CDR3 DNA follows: TGTGCCAGCAGCAACATGGGATGGGACAGGACCTACGAGCAGTACTTC. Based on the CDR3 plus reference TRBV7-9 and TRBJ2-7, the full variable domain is DTGVSQNPRHKITKRGQNVTFRCDPISEHNRLYWYRQTLGQGPEFLTYFQNEAQLEKSRLLSDRFSAERPKGSFSTLEIQRTEQGDSAMYLCASSNMGWDRTYEQYFGPGTRLTVT.

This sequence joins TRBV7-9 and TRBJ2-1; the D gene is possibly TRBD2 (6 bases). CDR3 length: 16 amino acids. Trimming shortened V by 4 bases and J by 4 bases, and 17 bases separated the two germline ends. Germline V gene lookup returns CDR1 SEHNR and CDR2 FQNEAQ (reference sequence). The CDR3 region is CASSSATSHGYNEQFF. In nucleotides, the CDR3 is TGTGCCAGCAGCTCCGCTACTAGCCACGGTTACAATGAGCAGTTCTTC.

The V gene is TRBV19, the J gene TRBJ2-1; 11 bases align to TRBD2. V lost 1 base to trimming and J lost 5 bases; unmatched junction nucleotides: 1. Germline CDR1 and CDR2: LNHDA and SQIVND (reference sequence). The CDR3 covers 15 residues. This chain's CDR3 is CASSIGTSGHNEQFF. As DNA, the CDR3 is TGTGCCAGTAGTATAGGGACTAGCGGGCACAATGAGCAGTTCTTC.

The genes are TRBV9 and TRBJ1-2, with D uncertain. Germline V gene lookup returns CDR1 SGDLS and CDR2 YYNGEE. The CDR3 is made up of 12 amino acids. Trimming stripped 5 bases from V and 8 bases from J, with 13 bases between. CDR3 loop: CASSSGSGGYTF. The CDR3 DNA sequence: TGTGCCAGCAGTAGTGGCTCGGGAGGCTACACCTTC.

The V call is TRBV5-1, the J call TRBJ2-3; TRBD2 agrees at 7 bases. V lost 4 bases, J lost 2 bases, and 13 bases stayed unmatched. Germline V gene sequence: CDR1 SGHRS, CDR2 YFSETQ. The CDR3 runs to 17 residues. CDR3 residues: CASSPRAGREVTDTQYF. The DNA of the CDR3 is TGCGCCAGCAGCCCGCGCGCGGGGAGGGAGGTCACAGATACGCAGTATTTT.

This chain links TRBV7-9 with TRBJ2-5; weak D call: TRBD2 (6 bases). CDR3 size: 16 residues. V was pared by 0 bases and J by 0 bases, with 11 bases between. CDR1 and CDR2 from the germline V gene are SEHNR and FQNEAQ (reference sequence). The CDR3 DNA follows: TGTGCCAGCAGCTTAGCGGCGGGACCGTACCAAGAGACCCAGTACTTC. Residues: CASSLAAGPYQETQYF.

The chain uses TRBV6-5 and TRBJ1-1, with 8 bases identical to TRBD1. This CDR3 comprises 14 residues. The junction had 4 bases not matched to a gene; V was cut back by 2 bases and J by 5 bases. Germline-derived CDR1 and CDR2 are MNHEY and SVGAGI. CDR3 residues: CASSYQGQVTEAFF. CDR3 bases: TGTGCCAGCAGTTACCAGGGACAGGTGACTGAAGCTTTCTTT.

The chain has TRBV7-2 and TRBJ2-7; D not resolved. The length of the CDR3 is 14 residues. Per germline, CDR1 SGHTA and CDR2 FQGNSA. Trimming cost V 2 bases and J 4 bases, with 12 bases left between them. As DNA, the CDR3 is TGTGCCAGCAGCTTAAATCGCATGGCGTACGAGCAGTACTTC. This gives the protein CASSLNRMAYEQYF.

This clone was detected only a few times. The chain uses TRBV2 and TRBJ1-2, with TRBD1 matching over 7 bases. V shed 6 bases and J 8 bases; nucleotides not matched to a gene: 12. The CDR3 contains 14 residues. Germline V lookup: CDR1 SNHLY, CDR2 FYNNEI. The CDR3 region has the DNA TGTGCCAGCAGATCCCGACAGGGTCTTTGGGGCTACACCTTC. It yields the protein CASRSRQGLWGYTF.

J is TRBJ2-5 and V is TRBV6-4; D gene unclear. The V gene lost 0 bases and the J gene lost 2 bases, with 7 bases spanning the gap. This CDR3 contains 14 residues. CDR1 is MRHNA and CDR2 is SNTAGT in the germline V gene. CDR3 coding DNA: TGTGCCAGCAGTGACTCGTGGATTCAAGAGACCCAGTACTTC. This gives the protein CASSDSWIQETQYF.

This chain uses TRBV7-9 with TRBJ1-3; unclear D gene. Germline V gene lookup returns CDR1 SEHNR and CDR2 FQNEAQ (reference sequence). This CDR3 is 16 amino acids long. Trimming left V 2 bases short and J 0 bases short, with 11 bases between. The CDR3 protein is CASSLYPPGSGNTIYF. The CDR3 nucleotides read TGTGCCAGCAGCTTATATCCTCCTGGCTCTGGAAACACCATATATTTT.

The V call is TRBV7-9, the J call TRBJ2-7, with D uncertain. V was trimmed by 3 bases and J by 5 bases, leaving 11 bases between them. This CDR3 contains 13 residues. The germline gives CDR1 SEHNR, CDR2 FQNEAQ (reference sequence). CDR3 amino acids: CASSFSPTDEQYF. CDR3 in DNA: TGTGCCAGCAGCTTCAGCCCCACTGACGAGCAGTACTTC.

CDR3 nucleotide sequence: TGTGCCAGCAGTTCCGCCCGGGACTTAGGGAACTATGGCTACACCTTC. This sequence encodes CASSSARDLGNYGYTF. This chain connects TRBV6-5 to TRBJ1-2, with D possibly being TRBD1 (5 bases). V was trimmed by 4 bases and J by 2 bases, leaving 17 bases between them. CDR3 size: 16 residues. CDR1 and CDR2 (germline): MNHEY, SVGAGI.

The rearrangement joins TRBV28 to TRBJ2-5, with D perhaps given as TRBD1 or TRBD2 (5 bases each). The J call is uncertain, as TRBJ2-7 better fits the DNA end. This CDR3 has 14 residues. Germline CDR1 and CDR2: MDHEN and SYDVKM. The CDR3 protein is CASSFGQGPYEQYF. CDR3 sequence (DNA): TGTGCCAGCAGTTTCGGCCAGGGACCTTACGAGCAGTACTTC.

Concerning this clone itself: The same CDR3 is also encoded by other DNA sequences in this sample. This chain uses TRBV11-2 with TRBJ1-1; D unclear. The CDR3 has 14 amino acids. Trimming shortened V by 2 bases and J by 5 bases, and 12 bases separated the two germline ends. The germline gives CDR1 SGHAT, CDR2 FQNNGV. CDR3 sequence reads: CASSLRGAGTEAFF. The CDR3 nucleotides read TGTGCCAGCAGCTTACGGGGAGCGGGTACTGAAGCTTTCTTT.

DNA for the CDR3: TGTGCCAGCAGCGTAGTGATCGGCCCCGGGGAGCTGTTTTTT. The encoded protein is CASSVVIGPGELFF. The chain carries TRBV9 and TRBJ2-2; no clear D. Trimming took off 0 bases at V and 6 bases at J, with 9 bases between the two ends. From germline, CDR1 is SGDLS and CDR2 YYNGEE. The CDR3 spans 14 residues.

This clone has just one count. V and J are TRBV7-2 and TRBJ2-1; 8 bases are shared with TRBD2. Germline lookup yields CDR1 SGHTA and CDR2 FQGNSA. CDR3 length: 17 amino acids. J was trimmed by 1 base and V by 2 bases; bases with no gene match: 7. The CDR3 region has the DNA TGTGCCAGCAGCTTATTCCCAGCGGGAGTTTCCTACAATGAGCAGTTCTTC. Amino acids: CASSLFPAGVSYNEQFF. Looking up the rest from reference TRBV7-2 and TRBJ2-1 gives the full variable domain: GAGVSQSPSNKVTEKGKDVELRCDPISGHTALYWYRQSLGQGLEFLIYFQGNSAPDKSGLPSDRFSAERTGGSVSTLTIQRTQQEDSAVYLCASSLFPAGVSYNEQFFGPGTRLTVL.

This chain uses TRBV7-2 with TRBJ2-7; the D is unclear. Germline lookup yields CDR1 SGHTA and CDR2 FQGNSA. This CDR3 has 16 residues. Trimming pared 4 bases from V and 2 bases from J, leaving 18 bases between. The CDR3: CASSSGAADGAYEQYF. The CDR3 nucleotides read TGTGCCAGCAGCTCCGGAGCCGCGGACGGAGCCTACGAGCAGTACTTC. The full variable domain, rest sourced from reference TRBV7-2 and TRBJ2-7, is GAGVSQSPSNKVTEKGKDVELRCDPISGHTALYWYRQSLGQGLEFLIYFQGNSAPDKSGLPSDRFSAERTGGSVSTLTIQRTQQEDSAVYLCASSSGAADGAYEQYFGPGTRLTVT.